Each of the 24 T cell receptor beta chains below was sequenced from the same sample in a study of Ad26.COV2.S vaccination and SARS-CoV-2 variants. Clones were read by immunoSEQ multiplex PCR, and TCRdb kept only the in-frame ones, dropping some. The data hold hundreds of thousands of clones, with roughly 90% observed a single time. Treatment defined: over 15 received Ad26.COV2.S at low or high dose, single or two shots; a few received placebo; per-sample allocation not given. Repertoires come from day 63 after the first vaccine or placebo injection. This sample comprised peripheral blood, obtained in a trial of Ad26.COV2.S vaccine versus placebo. The receptor set was obtained from a person between 18 and 59 years old who received the Ad26.COV2.S COVID-19 vaccine or a placebo.

This clone has a single count. The V and J genes are TRBV30 and TRBJ2-7; D may be TRBD1 or TRBD2 (5 bases each). Per germline, CDR1 GTSNPN and CDR2 SVGIG (reference sequence). V lost 2 bases to trimming and J lost 7 bases, with 15 bases between them. This CDR3 region has 13 residues. CDR3: CAWSMGPPREQYF. The CDR3 nucleotides read TGTGCCTGGAGTATGGGACCGCCGAGGGAGCAGTACTTC. Supplemented by reference TRBV30 and TRBJ2-7, the full variable domain reads SQTIHQWPATLVQPVGSPLSLECTVEGTSNPNLYWYRQAAGRGLQLLFYSVGIGQISSEVPQNLSASRPQDRQFILSSKKLLLSDSGFYLCAWSMGPPREQYFGPGTRLTVT.

Only a few counts were recorded for this clone. The V gene is TRBV6-5, the J gene TRBJ2-7; D perhaps matches TRBD1 (5 bases). V was clipped by 0 bases and J by 4 bases, with 10 bases between them. Germline CDR1 and CDR2: MNHEY and SVGAGI. This CDR3 has 14 amino acids. This chain's CDR3 is CASSYSSQGYEQYF. In DNA form, the CDR3 reads TGTGCCAGCAGTTACTCGTCCCAGGGTTACGAGCAGTACTTC.

The rearrangement uses TRBV19 and TRBJ2-3; D possibly matches TRBD1 or TRBD2 (5 bases each). The ends were cut back, 6 bases at V and 0 bases at J, with 7 bases in the middle. The V gene's germline CDR1 is LNHDA and CDR2 SQIVND (reference sequence). The CDR3 has 13 amino acids. In DNA form, the CDR3 reads TGTGCCAGTAGGGGGGTTAGCACAGATACGCAGTATTTT. Residues: CASRGVSTDTQYF.

V gene TRBV5-1 combines with J gene TRBJ2-2; D remains unclear. This CDR3 has 13 residues. Germline CDR1 reads SGHRS; CDR2 reads YFSETQ. V lost 4 bases, J lost 7 bases, and 11 bases lay in between. The DNA of the CDR3 is TGCGCCAGCAGCCTCGGTATTAACGGGGAGCTGTTTTTT. Its translation: CASSLGINGELFF. Full variable domain (rest looked up from reference TRBV5-1 and TRBJ2-2): KAGVTQTPRYLIKTRGQQVTLSCSPISGHRSVSWYQQTPGQGLQFLFEYFSETQRNKGNFPGRFSGRQFSNSRSEMNVSTLELGDSALYLCASSLGINGELFFGEGSRLTVL.

CDR3: CASSPGQGGATNEKLFF. The DNA of the CDR3 is TGTGCCAGTAGCCCGGGACAGGGTGGGGCAACTAATGAAAAACTGTTTTTT. The chain uses TRBV19 and TRBJ1-4; 9 bases fit TRBD1. The CDR3 covers 17 residues. CDR1 is LNHDA, CDR2 SQIVND, per germline (reference sequence). Germline trimming cut 6 bases from V and 0 bases from J; bases unmatched to any gene: 8.

CDR3 sequence (DNA): TGTGCCACCAGTGATAGGGAGGGGGAAGCTTTCTTT. It translates to CATSDREGEAFF. The chain couples TRBV24-1 to TRBJ1-1; TRBD1 is a possible D gene (5 bases). V dropped 3 bases and J dropped 8 bases, with 9 bases sitting between them. Germline CDR1 reads KGHDR; CDR2 reads SFDVKD. The CDR3 runs to 12 residues.

V and J are TRBV7-9 and TRBJ1-1, with 11 positions matching TRBD1. This CDR3 contains 15 residues. V was clipped by 1 base and J by 10 bases; unmatched bases: 8. Germline lookup yields CDR1 SEHNR and CDR2 FQNEAQ (reference sequence). The CDR3 sequence: CASSLGGQGVVGAFF. CDR3 coding DNA: TGTGCCAGCAGCTTAGGGGGACAGGGGGTGGTCGGAGCTTTCTTT.

The rearrangement links TRBV5-4 to TRBJ2-7; 10 bases line up with TRBD2. This CDR3 comprises 18 residues. Germline trimming cut 4 bases from V and 0 bases from J; bases unmatched to any gene: 13. Germline CDR1 is SGHNT and CDR2 is YYREEE (reference sequence). CDR3 sequence reads: CASSPVAGGIRDSYEQYF. CDR3 DNA sequence: TGTGCCAGCAGCCCGGTAGCGGGAGGCATTAGGGACTCCTACGAGCAGTACTTC.

The chain couples TRBV6-5 to TRBJ2-7, with TRBD1 as a possible D gene (5 bases). This CDR3 has 11 amino acids. The V and J ends lost 4 bases and 5 bases respectively, with 6 bases between them. From germline, CDR1 is MNHEY and CDR2 SVGAGI. Here the CDR3 DNA reads TGTGCCAGCAGTTTGGGGCACGAGCAGTACTTC. Protein sequence: CASSLGHEQYF.

This rearrangement joins TRBV11-2 to TRBJ2-7; unclear D gene. Germline loops: CDR1 SGHAT, CDR2 FQNNGV. The CDR3 consists of 14 residues. The V end lost 0 bases, the J end lost 1 base, and 7 bases lay between the germline ends. The CDR3 spells CASSLESFSYEQYF. The CDR3 DNA is TGTGCCAGCAGCTTAGAGTCCTTTTCCTACGAGCAGTACTTC.

The chain uses TRBV6-5 and TRBJ1-1; 8 bases are a match to TRBD1. V lost 2 bases and J lost 5; bases outside the gene matches: 7. The CDR3 runs 15 residues. Germline CDR1 reads MNHEY; CDR2 reads SVGAGI. The CDR3 loop is CASSYGRGRETEAFF. Here the CDR3 DNA reads TGTGCCAGCAGTTACGGCAGGGGGCGGGAAACTGAAGCTTTCTTT.

J is TRBJ2-3 and V is TRBV6-4; D unresolved. Trimming shortened V by 3 bases and J by 2 bases, and 9 bases separated the two germline ends. The CDR3 has 14 residues. CDR1 and CDR2 from the germline V gene are MRHNA and SNTAGT. The CDR3 bases are TGTGCCAGCAGTGAGTTGGCGGACACAGATACGCAGTATTTT. Its protein is CASSELADTDTQYF.

This clone was recorded only once. The chain combines TRBV7-2 with TRBJ2-5; a weak D match, TRBD2 (6 bases). Looked up from germline, CDR1 is SGHTA and CDR2 is FQGNSA. Trimming removed 4 bases at V and 2 bases at J, with 11 bases between. CDR3 length: 14 residues. CDR3 in amino acids: CASSWGTHQETQYF. The CDR3 nucleotides are TGTGCCAGCAGCTGGGGGACTCATCAAGAGACCCAGTACTTC. The full variable domain, in which reference TRBV7-2 and TRBJ2-5 provide the parts outside the CDR3, is GAGVSQSPSNKVTEKGKDVELRCDPISGHTALYWYRQSLGQGLEFLIYFQGNSAPDKSGLPSDRFSAERTGGSVSTLTIQRTQQEDSAVYLCASSWGTHQETQYFGPGTRLLVL.

The chain is built from TRBV7-3 and TRBJ2-1; a possible D gene is TRBD2 (5 bases). CDR1 and CDR2 from the germline V gene are SGHTA and FQGTGA. V was pared by 0 bases and J by 9 bases, with 12 bases between. The CDR3 covers 14 residues. CDR3 DNA sequence: TGTGCCAGCAGCTTAACCGGGGAAGGGAGTGAGCAGTTCTTC. This codes for CASSLTGEGSEQFF. The variable domain in full, completed from reference TRBV7-3 and TRBJ2-1, reads GAGVSQTPSNKVTEKGKYVELRCDPISGHTALYWYRQSLGQGPEFLIYFQGTGAADDSGLPNDRFFAVRPEGSVSTLKIQRTERGDSAVYLCASSLTGEGSEQFFGPGTRLTVL.

The genes are TRBV5-4 and TRBJ2-1; 15 bases are a match to TRBD2. The CDR3 runs 16 residues. The ends lost 3 bases at V and 7 bases at J; junction bases unmatched: 5. Germline V CDR1 and CDR2: SGHNT, YYREEE (reference sequence). The CDR3 coding sequence is TGTGCCAGCAGCTATCCCGGGACTAGCGGGAGGAATGAGCAGTTCTTC. This gives the protein CASSYPGTSGRNEQFF.

The chain uses TRBV5-1 and TRBJ2-1, with TRBD2 identical over 10 bases. The V and J ends lost 4 bases and 8 bases, in that order; junction bases with no gene match: 9. This CDR3 is 15 amino acids long. Germline V gene data show CDR1 as SGHRS and CDR2 as YFSETQ. The CDR3 bases are TGCGCCAGCAGCAGCCCTAGCGGGAGTGAGGATGAGCAGTTCTTC. Translating gives CASSSPSGSEDEQFF.

The rearrangement joins TRBV27 to TRBJ2-5; 8 bases map to TRBD2. This CDR3 has 11 amino acids. Germline V gives CDR1 MNHEY, CDR2 SMNVEV (reference sequence). The CDR3 DNA reads TGTGCGAGCGGGGGTGCTGAGACCCAGTACTTC. Translation gives CASGGAETQYF.

This chain links TRBV7-8 with TRBJ1-1; D unresolved. There are 14 residues in the CDR3. Germline V lookup: CDR1 SGHVS, CDR2 FQNEAQ. V lost 2 bases, J lost 1 base, and 8 bases lay in between. CDR3: CASSLQAGNTEAFF. The DNA for the CDR3 is TGTGCCAGCAGCTTACAGGCGGGGAACACTGAAGCTTTCTTT.

The rearrangement links TRBV7-8 to TRBJ1-5; perhaps TRBD1 as D (6 bases). The CDR3 is made up of 14 amino acids. Trimming took off 3 bases at V and 5 bases at J, with 11 bases between the two ends. The germline gives CDR1 SGHVS, CDR2 FQNEAQ. This CDR3 is CASSFAGDYQPQHF. CDR3 sequence (DNA): TGTGCCAGCAGCTTTGCAGGGGACTATCAGCCCCAGCATTTT.

This chain joins TRBV7-2 and TRBJ2-7; D may match TRBD1 or TRBD2 (6 bases each). Germline CDR1 SGHTA, CDR2 FQGNSA. The V and J ends lost 5 bases and 0 bases respectively, with 14 bases between them. There are 15 residues in the CDR3. CDR3 bases: TGTGCCAGCAGCCCAAGGGGGACTGGCTCCTACGAGCAGTACTTC. Translation: CASSPRGTGSYEQYF.

The CDR3 region is CAWTEILGSRGMRFF. The DNA of the CDR3 is TGTGCCTGGACCGAGATTTTGGGCAGCAGGGGGATGAGGTTCTTC. This chain connects TRBV30 to TRBJ2-1; 7 bases line up with TRBD1. The CDR3 length is 15 residues. Germline lookup yields CDR1 GTSNPN and CDR2 SVGIG (reference sequence). With V trimmed by 4 bases and J by 15 bases, 21 bases remained unmatched.

CDR3 protein: CAWSRGGTHNEQFF. As DNA, the CDR3 is TGTGCCTGGAGTAGAGGGGGCACACACAATGAGCAGTTCTTC. The J gene is TRBJ2-1, the V gene TRBV30; 7 nucleotides align to TRBD1. Germline loops: CDR1 GTSNPN, CDR2 SVGIG (reference sequence). The trim removed 2 bases at V and 5 bases at J, leaving 6 bases unmatched. This CDR3 comprises 14 residues.

The CDR3 spells CAWSRASGGYEQYF. CDR3 DNA sequence: TGTGCCTGGAGTCGAGCTAGCGGGGGGTACGAGCAGTACTTC. The chain joins TRBV30 to TRBJ2-7; 11 positions match TRBD2. CDR1 and CDR2 from the germline V gene are GTSNPN and SVGIG (reference sequence). V dropped 2 bases and J dropped 4; count of bases not matched to a gene: 4. The CDR3 length is 14 residues.

This chain uses TRBV27 with TRBJ2-7; D perhaps matches TRBD2 (6 bases). Germline assignment: CDR1 MNHEY and CDR2 SMNVEV (reference sequence). V was cut by 11 bases and J by 3 bases, with 26 bases left in between. The CDR3 has 16 amino acids. In DNA form, the CDR3 reads TGTGCCCATCCCGGGACTTGCCACCGGACCCTCTACGAGCAGTACTTC. This codes for CAHPGTCHRTLYEQYF.